There are many counts of the clone carrying this TCR beta chain. Antigen unknown. The record originates from a study of Graves' ophthalmopathy and Graves' hyperthyroidism. Scientists amplified the TCR beta CDR3 regions from RNA transcripts. Second-round multiplex PCR came after first-round RT-PCR with HTBI primers. TCRdb independently ran MiXCR on the multiplex PCR reads; one entry per CDR3 protein. The data contain fewer than 350,000 distinct CDR3 sequences, roughly 16% of them singletons. CDR3 length: 13 amino acids. Trimming cost V 4 bases and J 3 bases, with 9 bases left between them. Germline V CDR1 and CDR2: LNHDA, SQIVND (reference sequence). Notes on the study in general: Between ophthalmopathy and stable hyperthyroidism, a 13-signature model drew a separation with approximately 87% sensitivity and 81.08% specificity. The blood repertoire also included most expanded thyroid clonotypes above 0.001 frequency.

Sequencing used peripheral blood. The receptor's source is an adult man with Graves' ophthalmopathy. J is TRBJ1-1 and V is TRBV19; D remains unclear. CDR3: CASSTQRDTEAFF. In nucleotides, the CDR3 is TGTGCCAGTAGTACCCAGCGGGACACTGAAGCTTTCTTT.